Included here is one T cell receptor beta chain sequence, with context. Trimming took off 5 bases at V and 3 bases at J, with 11 bases between the two ends. Germline CDR1 and CDR2: MNHEY and SVGEGT. This CDR3 is built from 14 residues. Original data processing: It was from reference gene primer amplification that nucleated cell counts were estimated. The assay was immunoSEQ multiplex PCR, and TCRdb's table has in-frame clones only and misses some. V, J and clone size are those of that table, while D and trimming were read from the DNA. The table lists under 95,000 clones, approximately 88% of them singletons, with approximately 34% in the top ten. This sample is drawn from a study of blood T cell repertoires in COVID-19.

The material sequenced was peripheral blood. This clonotype was obtained from a woman at least 80 years old with active or convalescent COVID-19. The rearrangement joins TRBV6-2 or TRBV6-3 to TRBJ1-3; no clear D. The CDR3 spells CASSAGFRGNTIYF. The CDR3 bases are TGTGCCAGCAGTGCAGGTTTTCGTGGAAACACCATATATTTT.